The entry that follows covers one T cell receptor beta chain sequence. What it binds is unknown. This specimen comes from a study of T-cell reconstitution after alpha-beta-depleted transplantation in children. Overall study results and limits: Newly produced T cells mostly provided counts and TCRbeta diversity after one year, as hyperexpanded clones declined. Surviving recipient cells, namely T cells and thymic progenitors, were the source of high day-60 TCRbeta diversity in some patients. Several hundred expanded graft clones reportedly gave rise to the alpha-beta T cells present about two months after transplant.

Unique molecular identifiers featured in how the TCRbeta library was prepared. TCRdb reprocessed the PCR reads with MiXCR, giving one entry per CDR3 protein. The sample contains around 25,000 distinct CDR3 sequences, 18% of which appear only once. This CDR3 has 15 amino acids. CDR1 and CDR2 (germline): LGHNA, YNFKEQ. Trimming cost V 1 base and J 3 bases, with 13 bases left between them. The source material was PBMCs, mostly from graft donor cells, sampled 60 days after TCRalphabeta/CD19-depleted stem cell transplant. The sequence derives from a male patient aged 2-9 years who had a stem cell transplant for acute lymphoblastic leukemia, so the T cells may come from the graft donor. V usage is TRBV4-2 and J usage is TRBJ2-7; D not resolved. CDR3 nucleotides: TGTGCCAGCAGCCAAGTTCTGGGAACCGACTACGAGCAGTACTTC. It translates to CASSQVLGTDYEQYF.